The rows below give T cell receptor beta chains drawn from one sample of a study of blood T cell repertoires in COVID-19. Assay: immunoSEQ multiplex PCR; the TCRdb copy retains only in-frame clones and omits some. The sample has some 70,000 clones, more than 75% seen once. The sample comprised peripheral blood. These receptors originate from a man aged 50 to 59 with active COVID-19. CDR3s include the opening cysteine and the closing phenylalanine or tryptophan. The D gene is left open where the match is weak. The size field is filled for only some rows; it gives once, few, many or a size class.

v_gene	j_gene	abundance	d_gene	CDR3nt	CDR3aa
TRBV5-1	TRBJ2-7	-	TRBD1	TGCGCCAGCGCCGGGGACAGGATTTCCTACGAGCAGTACTTC	CASAGDRISYEQYF
TRBV4-1	TRBJ1-1	-	-	TGCGCCAGCAGCCCCTCCCGGGTGAACACTGAAGCTTTCTTT	CASSPSRVNTEAFF
TRBV28	TRBJ2-3	-	TRBD1	TGTGCCAGCAGTCCGACAGGGATTAGCACAGATACGCAGTATTTT	CASSPTGISTDTQYF
TRBV28	TRBJ2-1	-	TRBD2	TGTGCCAGCCATTCAGGGAGGGCCGAGGAGCAGTTCTTC	CASHSGRAEEQFF
TRBV15	TRBJ2-3	-	-	TGTGCCACCAGCAGATCCCTCTATACAGATACGCAGTATTTT	CATSRSLYTDTQYF
TRBV5-6	TRBJ1-1	-	-	TGTGCCAGCAGCGAGATCGGGAGGGAGAGGACTGAAGCTTTCTTT	CASSEIGRERTEAFF
TRBV19	TRBJ1-4	-	TRBD1	TGTGCCAGTAGTATAGGGGACAGTCAAAAACTGTTTTTT	CASSIGDSQKLFF
TRBV4-3	TRBJ2-2	once	-	TGCGCCAGCAGCCAAGTAATTTCGAACACCGGGGAGCTGTTTTTT	CASSQVISNTGELFF
TRBV6-5	TRBJ1-2	-	TRBD1	TGTGCCAGCAACAACAGGGGGGTAGAGGATGGCTACACCTTC	CASNNRGVEDGYTF
TRBV30	TRBJ2-5	-	TRBD2	TGTGCCTGGAGTTCGGGACTAGCGGTCGTAGAGACCCAGTACTTC	CAWSSGLAVVETQYF
TRBV11-2	TRBJ2-1	-	TRBD2	TGTGCCAGCAGCCCCCTTGGGTCGGGAGGGATCAATGAGCAGTTCTTC	CASSPLGSGGINEQFF
TRBV4-2	TRBJ2-5	-	TRBD1	TGTGCCAGCAGCCCTCGGACAGGGGATACCCAAGAGACCCAGTACTTC	CASSPRTGDTQETQYF
TRBV6-5	TRBJ2-3	-	TRBD1	TGTGCCAGCAATCGGGACAGGGGGAGAACAGATACGCAGTATTTT	CASNRDRGRTDTQYF
TRBV7-3	TRBJ1-6	-	TRBD1	TGTGCCAGCAGCTCCGGACAGGGCAATAATTCACCCCTCCACTTT	CASSSGQGNNSPLHF
TRBV11-2	TRBJ2-5	-	-	TGTGCCAGCAGCTTAGGCCTAGGGGTCGGGGAGACCCAGTACTTC	CASSLGLGVGETQYF
TRBV5-6	TRBJ2-3	few	-	TGTGCCAGCAATCCCCTGGGGGGAGGTGGTACAGATACGCAGTATTTT	CASNPLGGGGTDTQYF
TRBV5-1	TRBJ2-5	-	TRBD1	TGCGCCAGCAGCCCGGGGACAGGACAAGAGACCCAGTACTTC	CASSPGTGQETQYF
TRBV24-1	TRBJ1-1	-	TRBD1	TGTGCCACCAGTGACACCGGGACAGGCGGTGAGGATGAAGCTTTCTTT	CATSDTGTGGEDEAFF
TRBV7-2	TRBJ2-2	-	-	TGTGCCAGCAGCTTAATGGAGGGCACCGGGGAGCTGTTTTTT	CASSLMEGTGELFF
TRBV2	TRBJ2-7	few	-	TGTGCCAGCGGTTTCTCCGCGCTAGTAGCCTACGAGCAGTACTTC	CASGFSALVAYEQYF
TRBV11-2	TRBJ1-1	-	TRBD1	TGTGCCAGCAGCCTTGCGGGACAGACAAACACTGAAGCTTTCTTT	CASSLAGQTNTEAFF
TRBV4-3	TRBJ2-1	-	-	TGCGCCAGCAGCCAACAAGCGGGTCACAGCTCCTACAATGAGCAGTTCTTC	CASSQQAGHSSYNEQFF
TRBV30	TRBJ1-1	-	-	TGTGCCTGGAGTCGTAGCGGGCGGGAAGCTTTCTTT	CAWSRSGREAFF
TRBV16	TRBJ2-3	-	-	TGTGCCAGCAGCCCTACAGATACGCAGTATTTT	CASSPTDTQYF
TRBV28	TRBJ1-5	-	-	TGTGCCAGCAGTTTGCTCACGCGTGGGAGAGATCAGCCCCAGCATTTT	CASSLLTRGRDQPQHF
TRBV27	TRBJ2-7	-	-	TGTGCCAGCAGCCCCAACGGGTTCCCCTTCGAGCAGTACTTC	CASSPNGFPFEQYF
TRBV27	TRBJ1-6	-	-	TGTGCCAGCAGGCCGGGACACCTAACTTATAATTCACCCCTCCACTTT	CASRPGHLTYNSPLHF
TRBV7-3	TRBJ2-2	-	-	TGTGCCAGCAGACCCTCAGTTGGCACCGGGGAGCTGTTTTTT	CASRPSVGTGELFF
TRBV24-1	TRBJ1-1	-	TRBD1	TGTGCCACCTCCACCGGGACAGGGGTGAACACTGAAGCTTTCTTT	CATSTGTGVNTEAFF
TRBV3-1/TRBV3-2	TRBJ2-3	few	-	TGTGCCAGCAGCCAACCGCTGACTCCCTCTGGCACAGATACGCAGTATTTT	CASSQPLTPSGTDTQYF
TRBV7-8	TRBJ2-5	-	-	TGTGCCAGCAGCTTAGCATCGCGAGAGACCCAGTACTTC	CASSLASRETQYF
TRBV7-2	TRBJ2-4	-	TRBD2	TGTGCCAGCAGCTTAATTCACACTAGCGGGAGGCTAGCCAAAAACATTCAGTACTTC	CASSLIHTSGRLAKNIQYF
TRBV19	TRBJ2-1	-	TRBD2	TGTGCCAGTAGTATCATCAGGGCGGGGGGCGGAGGCTCCTACAATGAGCAGTTCTTC	CASSIIRAGGGGSYNEQFF
TRBV6-5	TRBJ2-3	once	TRBD1	TGTGCCAGCAGGTTAGACAGGGCAACAGATACGCAGTATTTT	CASRLDRATDTQYF
TRBV29-1	TRBJ2-5	-	TRBD1	TGCAGCGTAATTGAGGGGGCCGAGACCCAGTACTTC	CSVIEGAETQYF
TRBV11-2	TRBJ1-1	-	-	TGTGCCAGCAGCTTAGACCTAAACAGGGAAGCTTTCTTT	CASSLDLNREAFF
TRBV27	TRBJ1-2	-	TRBD1	TGTGCCAGCAGTCCTGACAGGGGCTTTGGCTACACCTTC	CASSPDRGFGYTF
TRBV15	TRBJ2-7	-	TRBD1	TGTGCCACCAGCAGGGACAGGGGGCTCGGGGAGCAGTACTTC	CATSRDRGLGEQYF
TRBV9	TRBJ2-5	-	-	TGTGCCAGCAGCGTAGCCCCCGGACAGCAAGAGACCCAGTACTTC	CASSVAPGQQETQYF
TRBV19	TRBJ1-3	-	-	TGTGCCAGTAGTAAGCGCTCTGGAAACACCATATATTTT	CASSKRSGNTIYF
TRBV27	TRBJ2-2	-	TRBD2	TGTGCCAGCAGTTTATCGGGGACTACGGGGCGGCTGTTTTTT	CASSLSGTTGRLFF
TRBV11-1	TRBJ2-5	few	TRBD1	TGTGCCAGCAGCTTGGGACAGGGGGTAAAAGAGACCCAGTACTTC	CASSLGQGVKETQYF
TRBV5-1	TRBJ2-3	-	-	TGCGCCAGCAGCCCCGTCCCCACAGATACGCAGTATTTT	CASSPVPTDTQYF
TRBV6-6	TRBJ1-1	-	-	TGTGCCAGCAGTAAAGGGGGTAACACTGAAGCTTTCTTT	CASSKGGNTEAFF
TRBV27	TRBJ2-7	-	-	TGTGCCAGCAGTGGGGGACCCGGGAGCTCCTACGAGCAGTACTTC	CASSGGPGSSYEQYF
TRBV5-1	TRBJ1-4	-	-	TGCGCCAGCAGCCTGCTGGGGGACACCTTTGCAACTAATGAAAAACTGTTTTTT	CASSLLGDTFATNEKLFF